This T cell receptor (beta chain) is drawn from a study of cytomegalovirus exposure and HLA in healthy donors. Study-wide results and limits: Per a later analysis, about 17,000 TCR beta sequences showed association with HLA alleles at 0.05 false discovery rate. The CMV antigen specificity of a few CMV-associated chains was confirmed through in vitro analysis. Later, an analysis showed that TCR beta chains associated with HLA were more clonally expanded than others that were equally common. In a later analysis, a missense DCLRE1C variant was linked to TCR beta V- and J-gene trimming.

The germline CDR1 and CDR2 sequences are PRHDT and FYEKMQ (reference sequence). Trimming took off 5 bases at V and 8 bases at J, with 18 bases between the two ends. The CDR3 runs to 14 residues. Comments on this clone: Its antigen is undetermined.

Primers for the PCR totalled 60 Vbeta and 13 Jbeta. The protocol was immunoSEQ multiplex PCR, while the TCRdb copy is restricted to in-frame clones and leaves out a portion. The profile covers about 120,000 clones, with over 70% appearing a single time and more than 1% taken by the ten largest. The sequenced sample was PBMCs. This sequence joins TRBV13 and TRBJ1-1; D is perhaps TRBD1 (6 bases). This TCR came from a female donor in good health and CMV-seronegative. The CDR3 DNA reads TGTGCCAGCAGCATAGCCTCCCAGGGGCGCGAAGCTTTCTTT. Amino acid sequence: CASSIASQGREAFF.